The 10 T cell receptor beta chains below all came from one sample that was sequenced in a study of early T cells in non-severe SARS-CoV-2 infection. MiXCR was run by TCRdb on the 5' RACE reads, yielding one entry per CDR3 protein. The sample includes about 64,000 distinct CDR3 sequences, around 4.9% seen only once; the top ten take around 5%. The sequenced material came from whole blood. Source of these receptors: an adult who was a healthcare worker with PCR-confirmed SARS-CoV-2 infection or an uninfected control (not recorded which).

The J gene is TRBJ2-3, the V gene TRBV12-3 or TRBV12-4; D unclear. Trimming stripped 4 bases from V and 1 base from J, with 12 bases between. The CDR3 length is 15 residues. The DNA for the CDR3 is TGTGCCAGCAGTTCCTTACCCCTTGGCACAGATACGCAGTATTTT. Its protein product is CASSSLPLGTDTQYF.

This clonotype was detected ten times or more. V and J are TRBV7-2 and TRBJ2-1, with TRBD2 matching 12 bases. The CDR3 consists of 15 residues. Germline V CDR1 and CDR2: SGHTA, FQGNSA. The V gene end was trimmed by 7 bases and the J gene end by 6 bases; junction bases not matched to a gene: 7. CDR3 amino acids: CASTGLAGNPNEQFF. The CDR3 DNA sequence: TGTGCCAGCACCGGACTAGCGGGGAACCCCAATGAGCAGTTCTTC.

This clonotype was observed a few times. The J gene is TRBJ1-2, the V gene TRBV2, with D possibly being TRBD1 (5 bases). V shed 7 bases and J shed 4 bases, with 10 bases lying between them. Germline-derived CDR1 and CDR2 are SNHLY and FYNNEI. CDR3 size: 12 residues. CDR3: CASTDMFYGYTF. The DNA for the CDR3 is TGTGCCAGCACGGACATGTTCTATGGCTACACCTTC.

This clonotype showed up just a few times. Here the CDR3 reads CASSLDRGGTGNTIYF. The CDR3 DNA reads as TGTGCCAGCAGCTTAGATCGTGGAGGGACAGGAAACACCATATATTTT. The chain links TRBV11-2 to TRBJ1-3; D is perhaps TRBD1 (6 bases). Germline CDR1 reads SGHAT; CDR2 reads FQNNGV. CDR3 size: 16 residues. The V gene lost 0 bases and the J gene lost 4 bases, with 13 bases spanning the gap.

This clonotype was detected ten times or more. Here the CDR3 reads CASSPGLASTGELFF. As DNA, the CDR3 is TGTGCCAGCAGTCCGGGACTAGCGAGCACCGGGGAGCTGTTTTTT. The chain employs TRBV27 and TRBJ2-2; the match to TRBD2 covers 10 bases. Germline trimming cut 5 bases from V and 4 bases from J; bases unmatched to any gene: 4. Germline V CDR1 and CDR2: MNHEY, SMNVEV (reference sequence). The length of the CDR3 is 15 residues.

This clonotype was observed at least ten times. The chain couples TRBV3-1 to TRBJ1-5; no clear D. Germline V gives CDR1 LGHDT, CDR2 YNNKEL (reference sequence). With 1 base removed from V and 6 bases from J, the gap between germline ends came to 7 bases. The CDR3 has 13 residues. The CDR3 sequence: CASSQASGQPQHF. In nucleotides, the CDR3 is TGTGCCAGCAGCCAAGCCAGTGGTCAGCCCCAGCATTTT.

The chain joins TRBV6-1 to TRBJ2-1, with unresolved D. Germline-derived CDR1 and CDR2 are MNHNS and SASEGT. CDR3 size: 12 residues. V lost 3 bases and J 12 bases, leaving 12 bases between the germline ends. In nucleotides, the CDR3 is TGTGCCAGCAGTGATGACATGGTCGGGCAGTTCTTC. As protein: CASSDDMVGQFF.

The chain links TRBV14 to TRBJ2-7, with D hard to call. The CDR3 runs to 13 residues. V lost 4 bases and J 5 bases, leaving 12 bases between the germline ends. Germline V lookup: CDR1 SGHDN, CDR2 FVKESK. CDR3 DNA: TGTGCCAGCAGCCCTCCGAAAAGCCACGAGCAGTACTTC. It codes for CASSPPKSHEQYF.

The J gene is TRBJ1-6, the V gene TRBV6-5; D uncertain. CDR1 is MNHEY and CDR2 is SVGAGI in the germline V gene. The CDR3 runs to 16 residues. Trimming stripped 0 bases from V and 5 bases from J, with 11 bases between. CDR3 residues: CASSYSKGADNSPLHF. DNA of the CDR3: TGTGCCAGCAGTTACTCGAAAGGTGCGGATAATTCACCCCTCCACTTT.

This clonotype has at least ten counts. The chain couples TRBV7-9 to TRBJ1-2; D call uncertain. Trimming shortened V by 5 bases and J by 5 bases, and 15 bases separated the two germline ends. The germline gives CDR1 SEHNR, CDR2 FQNEAQ (reference sequence). CDR3 length: 14 residues. The CDR3 nucleotides are TGTGCCAGCAGCCCGCCTGCAGGACCTTATGGCTACACCTTC. The encoded protein is CASSPPAGPYGYTF.